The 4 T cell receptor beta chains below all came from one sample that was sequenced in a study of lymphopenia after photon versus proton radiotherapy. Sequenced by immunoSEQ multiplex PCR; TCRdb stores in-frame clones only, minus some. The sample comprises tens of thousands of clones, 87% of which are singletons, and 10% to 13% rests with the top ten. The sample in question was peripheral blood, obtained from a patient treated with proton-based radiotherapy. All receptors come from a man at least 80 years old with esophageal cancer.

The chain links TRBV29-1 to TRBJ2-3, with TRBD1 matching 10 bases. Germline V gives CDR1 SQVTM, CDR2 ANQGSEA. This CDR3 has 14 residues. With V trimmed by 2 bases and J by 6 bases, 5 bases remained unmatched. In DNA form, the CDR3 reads TGCAGCGTTGAAAAAGGGACAGGGGAGGATACGCAGTATTTT. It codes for CSVEKGTGEDTQYF.

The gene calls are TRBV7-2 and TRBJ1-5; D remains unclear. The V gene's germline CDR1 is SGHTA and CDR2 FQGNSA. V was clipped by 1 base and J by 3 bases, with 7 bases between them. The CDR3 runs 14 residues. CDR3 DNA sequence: TGTGCCAGCAGCTTAGTGGGAGACAATCAGCCCCAGCATTTT. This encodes CASSLVGDNQPQHF.

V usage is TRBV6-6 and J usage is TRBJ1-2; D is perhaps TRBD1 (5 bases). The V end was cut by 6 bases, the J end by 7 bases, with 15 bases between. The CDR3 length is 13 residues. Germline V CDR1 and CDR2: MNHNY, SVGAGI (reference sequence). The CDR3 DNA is TGTGCCAGCAGCCCCCAGCCAGGGCCTGGCTACACCTTC. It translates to CASSPQPGPGYTF.

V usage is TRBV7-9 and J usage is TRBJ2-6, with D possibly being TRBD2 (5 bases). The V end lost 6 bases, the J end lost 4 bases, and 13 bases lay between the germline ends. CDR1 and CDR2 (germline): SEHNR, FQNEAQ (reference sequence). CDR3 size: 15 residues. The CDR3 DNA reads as TGTGCCAGCAGTCTTAGAGCTAGCGGGGCCAACGTCCTGACTTTC. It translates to CASSLRASGANVLTF.